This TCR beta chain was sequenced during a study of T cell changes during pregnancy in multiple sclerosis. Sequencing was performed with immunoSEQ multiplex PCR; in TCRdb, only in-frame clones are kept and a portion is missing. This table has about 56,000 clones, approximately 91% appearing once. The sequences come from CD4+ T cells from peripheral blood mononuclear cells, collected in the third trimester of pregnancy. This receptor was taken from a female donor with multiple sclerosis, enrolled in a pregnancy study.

The CDR3 reads CASSYKDSHSPLHF. CDR3 DNA sequence: TGTGCCAGCAGTTATAAGGACAGTCATTCACCCCTCCACTTT. The chain recombines TRBV6-5 with TRBJ1-6; the D gene is possibly TRBD1 (6 bases). This CDR3 has 14 amino acids. Germline V gives CDR1 MNHEY, CDR2 SVGAGI. Trimming pared 3 bases from V and 8 bases from J, leaving 11 bases between.